These T cell receptor beta chains were read from a single sample in a study of response to subunit inactivated influenza vaccine. From the RT-PCR reads, TCRdb called clonotypes with MiXCR, one entry per CDR3 protein. The repertoire has 150,000 to 200,000 distinct CDR3 sequences, approximately 11% of them found once; the top ten carry 12%. The sample here was non-naive T cells sorted from PBMCs, taken 45 days after vaccination. The source of these receptors is a man aged 50 to 59 who received an inactivated influenza vaccine. The CDR3 runs from the conserved cysteine through the conserved F or W. The D gene is left open where the match is weak. Rows give clone size only sometimes, using once, few, many, or a class for an expanded clone.

V gene: TRBV6-4; clone size: few; D gene: .; J gene: TRBJ1-2; CDR3 protein: CASSQGAGYTF; CDR3 DNA: TGTGCCAGCAGCCAGGGCGCTGGCTACACCTTC
V gene: TRBV7-3; clone size: few; D gene: .; J gene: TRBJ2-2; CDR3 protein: CASSFETNTGELFF; CDR3 DNA: TGTGCCAGCAGCTTTGAGACAAACACCGGGGAGCTGTTTTTT
V gene: TRBV7-2; clone size: many; D gene: .; J gene: TRBJ2-5; CDR3 protein: CASSSVSETQYF; CDR3 DNA: TGTGCCAGCAGCTCCGTCTCGGAGACCCAGTACTTC
V gene: TRBV20-1; clone size: .; D gene: .; J gene: TRBJ2-1; CDR3 protein: CSARDLTLGPNEQFF; CDR3 DNA: TGCAGTGCTAGAGATCTCACCCTGGGGCCGAATGAGCAGTTCTTC
V gene: TRBV21-1; clone size: few; D gene: .; J gene: TRBJ2-5; CDR3 protein: CAGRQYQETQYF; CDR3 DNA: TGTGCCGGACGACAGTACCAAGAGACCCAGTACTTC
V gene: TRBV7-8; clone size: .; D gene: TRBD2; J gene: TRBJ2-3; CDR3 protein: CASSFSGGGSDTQYF; CDR3 DNA: TGTGCCAGCAGCTTTAGCGGGGGGGGGTCAGATACGCAGTATTTT
V gene: TRBV18; clone size: .; D gene: .; J gene: TRBJ2-1; CDR3 protein: CASSTVLVGNEQFF; CDR3 DNA: TGTGCCAGCTCAACCGTCCTAGTAGGAAATGAGCAGTTCTTC
V gene: TRBV20-1; clone size: .; D gene: .; J gene: TRBJ2-1; CDR3 protein: CSARTLRDEQFF; CDR3 DNA: TGCAGTGCTAGAACCCTTCGGGATGAGCAGTTCTTC
V gene: TRBV20-1; clone size: few; D gene: TRBD2; J gene: TRBJ2-3; CDR3 protein: CSARVGGLAQITDTQYF; CDR3 DNA: TGCAGTGCTAGAGTCGGGGGACTAGCGCAGATCACAGATACGCAGTATTTT
V gene: TRBV6-5; clone size: .; D gene: .; J gene: TRBJ2-5; CDR3 protein: CASSSDYSGQETQYF; CDR3 DNA: TGTGCCAGCAGTTCCGACTATTCCGGCCAAGAGACCCAGTACTTC
V gene: TRBV29-1; clone size: many; D gene: TRBD1; J gene: TRBJ1-2; CDR3 protein: CSVGARDSKGYTF; CDR3 DNA: TGCAGCGTTGGGGCCAGGGACAGCAAAGGCTACACCTTC
V gene: TRBV20-1; clone size: few; D gene: .; J gene: TRBJ1-1; CDR3 protein: CSARDPRGEGTEAFF; CDR3 DNA: TGCAGTGCTAGAGACCCCAGGGGCGAGGGGACTGAAGCTTTCTTT
V gene: TRBV3-1; clone size: few; D gene: .; J gene: TRBJ1-2; CDR3 protein: CASSPDPTYGYTF; CDR3 DNA: TGTGCCAGCAGCCCTGACCCAACCTATGGCTACACCTTC
V gene: TRBV20-1; clone size: few; D gene: TRBD2; J gene: TRBJ2-3; CDR3 protein: CSVGSGRTDTQYF; CDR3 DNA: TGCAGTGTGGGTAGCGGGAGAACAGATACGCAGTATTTT
V gene: TRBV5-1; clone size: many; D gene: TRBD2; J gene: TRBJ2-5; CDR3 protein: CASSLASGGAAETQYF; CDR3 DNA: TGCGCCAGCAGCTTGGCTTCGGGGGGGGCCGCAGAGACCCAGTACTTC
V gene: TRBV20-1; clone size: many; D gene: TRBD2; J gene: TRBJ2-1; CDR3 protein: CSARDLAGAGHEQFF; CDR3 DNA: TGCAGTGCTAGAGACCTAGCGGGAGCTGGGCATGAGCAGTTCTTC
V gene: TRBV5-6; clone size: few; D gene: .; J gene: TRBJ2-4; CDR3 protein: CASSHRGTPGIQYF; CDR3 DNA: TGTGCCAGCAGCCACCGAGGGACACCAGGGATTCAGTACTTC
V gene: TRBV7-2; clone size: few; D gene: .; J gene: TRBJ1-1; CDR3 protein: CASSYRATGEAFF; CDR3 DNA: TGTGCCAGCAGCTACAGGGCTACCGGTGAAGCTTTCTTT
V gene: TRBV20-1; clone size: many; D gene: TRBD1; J gene: TRBJ2-1; CDR3 protein: CSARGTQGWEQFF; CDR3 DNA: TGCAGTGCTAGAGGAACACAGGGGTGGGAGCAGTTCTTC
V gene: TRBV5-1; clone size: many; D gene: .; J gene: TRBJ2-3; CDR3 protein: CASGSGALDTQYF; CDR3 DNA: TGCGCCAGTGGGAGCGGAGCCCTCGATACGCAGTATTTT
V gene: TRBV10-1; clone size: .; D gene: .; J gene: TRBJ2-1; CDR3 protein: CASSELGGAVNEQFF; CDR3 DNA: TGCGCCAGCAGTGAGTTAGGGGGGGCCGTCAATGAGCAGTTCTTC
V gene: TRBV20-1; clone size: few; D gene: .; J gene: TRBJ2-3; CDR3 protein: CSAPLPFSGTDTQYF; CDR3 DNA: TGCAGTGCCCCACTGCCGTTCTCGGGCACAGATACGCAGTATTTT
V gene: TRBV10-2; clone size: many; D gene: .; J gene: TRBJ1-5; CDR3 protein: CASSAYRGNQPQHF; CDR3 DNA: TGCGCCAGCAGTGCTTACAGGGGCAATCAGCCCCAGCATTTT
V gene: TRBV27; clone size: .; D gene: TRBD2; J gene: TRBJ2-7; CDR3 protein: CASSLGRGGYEQYF; CDR3 DNA: TGTGCCAGCAGTTTAGGGCGGGGGGGCTACGAGCAGTACTTC
V gene: TRBV7-3; clone size: .; D gene: .; J gene: TRBJ2-7; CDR3 protein: CASSFRLASRAREQYF; CDR3 DNA: TGTGCCAGCAGCTTTAGATTAGCATCCAGAGCTAGGGAGCAGTACTTC
V gene: TRBV7-2; clone size: few; D gene: TRBD1; J gene: TRBJ2-7; CDR3 protein: CASSQGQGEGKQYF; CDR3 DNA: TGTGCCAGCAGCCAGGGACAGGGGGAGGGGAAGCAGTACTTC
V gene: TRBV2; clone size: few; D gene: TRBD2; J gene: TRBJ2-3; CDR3 protein: CAISSPGLAEKSTDTQYF; CDR3 DNA: TGTGCCATCAGTTCTCCCGGACTAGCGGAAAAATCCACAGATACGCAGTATTTT
V gene: TRBV20-1; clone size: few; D gene: .; J gene: TRBJ1-2; CDR3 protein: CSANKQGLRYGYTF; CDR3 DNA: TGCAGTGCTAACAAACAGGGCCTTAGGTATGGCTACACCTTC
V gene: TRBV3-1; clone size: .; D gene: .; J gene: TRBJ1-3; CDR3 protein: CASSQGVADTIYF; CDR3 DNA: TGTGCCAGCAGCCAAGGCGTGGCGGACACCATATATTTT
V gene: TRBV29-1; clone size: few; D gene: .; J gene: TRBJ1-5; CDR3 protein: CSVAKGVNQPQHF; CDR3 DNA: TGCAGCGTTGCCAAGGGGGTCAATCAGCCCCAGCATTTT
V gene: TRBV7-9; clone size: .; D gene: .; J gene: TRBJ1-5; CDR3 protein: CASSWGGPNSNQPQHF; CDR3 DNA: TGTGCCAGCAGCTGGGGGGGACCTAACAGCAATCAGCCCCAGCATTTT
V gene: TRBV6-1; clone size: few; D gene: .; J gene: TRBJ1-2; CDR3 protein: CASSKDEFYGYTF; CDR3 DNA: TGTGCCAGCAGTAAGGACGAGTTCTATGGCTACACCTTC
V gene: TRBV12-3/TRBV12-4; clone size: .; D gene: TRBD2; J gene: TRBJ2-1; CDR3 protein: CASSLAGGPHYEQFF; CDR3 DNA: TGTGCCAGCAGCCTAGCGGGGGGGCCCCACTATGAGCAGTTCTTC
V gene: TRBV6-2/TRBV6-3; clone size: many; D gene: .; J gene: TRBJ2-4; CDR3 protein: CASSLSGGVAKNIQYF; CDR3 DNA: TGTGCCAGCAGTCTTTCCGGGGGAGTAGCCAAAAACATTCAGTACTTC
V gene: TRBV27; clone size: .; D gene: TRBD2; J gene: TRBJ2-7; CDR3 protein: CASSRVAGGVSYEQYF; CDR3 DNA: TGTGCCAGCAGTCGAGTAGCGGGAGGTGTATCCTACGAGCAGTACTTC
V gene: TRBV19; clone size: few; D gene: .; J gene: TRBJ2-2; CDR3 protein: CASSIGASAGELFF; CDR3 DNA: TGTGCCAGTAGTATCGGAGCCTCCGCCGGGGAGCTGTTTTTT
V gene: TRBV18; clone size: .; D gene: TRBD1; J gene: TRBJ1-1; CDR3 protein: CASSPQGAGTEAFF; CDR3 DNA: TGTGCCAGCTCACCACAGGGGGCTGGGACTGAAGCTTTCTTT
V gene: TRBV20-1; clone size: .; D gene: TRBD1; J gene: TRBJ1-2; CDR3 protein: CSAGQGATGYTF; CDR3 DNA: TGCAGTGCGGGACAGGGGGCGACTGGCTACACCTTC
V gene: TRBV6-5; clone size: many; D gene: .; J gene: TRBJ2-1; CDR3 protein: CASSLRSGPYNEQFF; CDR3 DNA: TGTGCCAGCAGTTTACGGTCAGGGCCCTACAATGAGCAGTTCTTC
V gene: TRBV6-2/TRBV6-3; clone size: .; D gene: .; J gene: TRBJ2-7; CDR3 protein: CASGNLSYEQYF; CDR3 DNA: TGTGCCAGCGGGAATCTGTCCTACGAGCAGTACTTC
V gene: TRBV20-1; clone size: .; D gene: TRBD2; J gene: TRBJ2-3; CDR3 protein: CSARGAGTSGGTSTDTQYF; CDR3 DNA: TGCAGTGCTAGAGGGGCCGGGACTAGCGGGGGGACTAGCACAGATACGCAGTATTTT
V gene: TRBV28; clone size: few; D gene: TRBD1; J gene: TRBJ1-2; CDR3 protein: CASKRVGTGTFGYTF; CDR3 DNA: TGTGCCAGCAAGAGGGTCGGGACAGGGACCTTCGGCTACACCTTC
V gene: TRBV7-2; clone size: few; D gene: TRBD2; J gene: TRBJ2-5; CDR3 protein: CASSQLAGVLETQYF; CDR3 DNA: TGTGCCAGCAGCCAGCTAGCGGGAGTTCTTGAGACCCAGTACTTC
V gene: TRBV6-1; clone size: .; D gene: .; J gene: TRBJ1-5; CDR3 protein: CASSPGLGLEPQHF; CDR3 DNA: TGTGCCAGCAGCCCCGGGTTAGGTTTAGAGCCCCAGCATTTT
V gene: TRBV7-8; clone size: few; D gene: .; J gene: TRBJ2-7; CDR3 protein: CASSSGQRPYEQYF; CDR3 DNA: TGTGCCAGCAGCTCAGGACAGCGGCCCTACGAGCAGTACTTC
V gene: TRBV7-3; clone size: few; D gene: .; J gene: TRBJ2-1; CDR3 protein: CASTQPNLANEQFF; CDR3 DNA: TGTGCCAGCACCCAACCGAACCTAGCGAATGAGCAGTTCTTC
V gene: TRBV12-3/TRBV12-4; clone size: many; D gene: .; J gene: TRBJ2-1; CDR3 protein: CASSIGGRQFF; CDR3 DNA: TGTGCCAGCTCCATAGGGGGGAGGCAGTTCTTC
V gene: TRBV7-2; clone size: few; D gene: TRBD1; J gene: TRBJ1-1; CDR3 protein: CASSLWTGANTEAFF; CDR3 DNA: TGTGCCAGCAGCCTTTGGACAGGGGCCAACACTGAAGCTTTCTTT
V gene: TRBV29-1; clone size: .; D gene: .; J gene: TRBJ2-5; CDR3 protein: CSVAGSETMQETQYF; CDR3 DNA: TGCAGCGTCGCGGGGAGCGAAACCATGCAAGAGACCCAGTACTTC